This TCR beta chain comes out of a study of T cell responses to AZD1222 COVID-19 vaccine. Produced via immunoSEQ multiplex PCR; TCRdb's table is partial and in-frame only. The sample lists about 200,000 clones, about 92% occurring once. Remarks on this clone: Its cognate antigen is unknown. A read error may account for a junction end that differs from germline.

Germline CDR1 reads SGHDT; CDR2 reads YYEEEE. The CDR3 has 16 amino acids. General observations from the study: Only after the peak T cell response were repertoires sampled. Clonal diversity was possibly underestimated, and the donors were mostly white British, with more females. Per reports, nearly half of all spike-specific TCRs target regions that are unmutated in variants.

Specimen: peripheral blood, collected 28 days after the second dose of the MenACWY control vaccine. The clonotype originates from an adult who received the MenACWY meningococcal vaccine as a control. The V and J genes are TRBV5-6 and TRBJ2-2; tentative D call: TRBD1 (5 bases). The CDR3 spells CASSKINPGNAGELFF. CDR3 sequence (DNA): TGTGCCAGCAGCAAGATCAATCCAGGGAACGCCGGGGAGCTGTTTTTT. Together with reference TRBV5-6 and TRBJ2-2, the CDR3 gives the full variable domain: DAGVTQSPTHLIKTRGQQVTLRCSPKSGHDTVSWYQQALGQGPQFIFQYYEEEERQRGNFPDRFSGHQFPNYSSELNVNALLLGDSALYLCASSKINPGNAGELFFGEGSRLTVL.